This T cell receptor beta chain stems from a study of blood T cells in healthy people across ages. Study results and limitations: Both higher diversity and more naive CD4+ cells marked long-lived donors when set against aged donors. Using unsorted PBMCs precluded a conclusive naive versus antigen-experienced comparison. Calculation of diversity from one million T cells yielded estimates considered to be underestimates.

Every sample yielded at least 6.5 million isolated PBMCs. Next came a second PCR, run for about 6 to 11 cycles, which used a sample-barcoded 5' primer along with a J-beta primer mix. Each CDR3 protein gets one entry after TCRdb re-called the 5' RACE reads with MiXCR. This sample carries around 1,700,000 distinct CDR3 sequences, roughly 27% of them seen once, and the ten largest clones take roughly 8%. Comment on this clonotype: What it binds is unknown.

This CDR3 contains 16 residues. The germline CDR1 and CDR2 sequences are SGHTA and FQGNSA. Germline trimming cut 1 base from V and 2 bases from J; bases unmatched to any gene: 2. The source material was blood. The chain has TRBV7-2 and TRBJ2-2, with TRBD2 matching 9 bases. The receptor comes from a woman aged 25-40 years in good health. DNA for the CDR3: TGTGCCAGCAGCTTAGTTAGCGGGAGAAACACCGGGGAGCTGTTTTTT. It specifies CASSLVSGRNTGELFF.